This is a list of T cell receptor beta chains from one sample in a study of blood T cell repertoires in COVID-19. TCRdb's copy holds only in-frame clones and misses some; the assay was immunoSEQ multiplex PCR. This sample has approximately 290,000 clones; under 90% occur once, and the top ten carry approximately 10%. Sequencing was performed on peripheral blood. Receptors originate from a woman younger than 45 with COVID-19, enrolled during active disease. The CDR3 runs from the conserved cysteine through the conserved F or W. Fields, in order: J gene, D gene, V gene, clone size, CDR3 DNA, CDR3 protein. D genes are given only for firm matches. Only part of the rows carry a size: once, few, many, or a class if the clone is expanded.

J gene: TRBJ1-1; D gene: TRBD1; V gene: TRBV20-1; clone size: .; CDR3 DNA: TGCAGTGCTCGACAGGGCACTGAAGCTTTCTTT; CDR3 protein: CSARQGTEAFF
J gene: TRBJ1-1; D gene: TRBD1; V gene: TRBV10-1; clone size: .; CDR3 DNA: TGCGCCAGCAGTGACCACCGACAGGGGTATATCTCTGAAGCTTTCTTT; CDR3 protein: CASSDHRQGYISEAFF
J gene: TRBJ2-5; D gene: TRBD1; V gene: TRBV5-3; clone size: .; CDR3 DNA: TGTGCCAGAAGCCCTAGGACAGGGAGGGAGACCCAGTACTTC; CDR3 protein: CARSPRTGRETQYF
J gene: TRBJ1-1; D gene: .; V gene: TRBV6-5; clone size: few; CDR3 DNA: TGTGCCAGCAGTATAAGCGGAGTAACTGAAGCTTTCTTT; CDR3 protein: CASSISGVTEAFF
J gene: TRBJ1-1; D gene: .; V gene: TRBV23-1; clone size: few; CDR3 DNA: TGCGCCAGCAGTCAATCGGCGGGGAAGAACACTGAAGCTTTCTTT; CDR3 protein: CASSQSAGKNTEAFF
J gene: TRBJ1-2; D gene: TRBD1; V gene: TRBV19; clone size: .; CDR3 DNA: TGTGCCAGTAGTATCGGACAGGGAGTCTATGGCTACACCTTC; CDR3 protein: CASSIGQGVYGYTF
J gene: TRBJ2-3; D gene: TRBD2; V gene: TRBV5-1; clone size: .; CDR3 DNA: TGCGCCAGCAGCTTGGGCGACTTGGACCGGACTAGCTCTAGCACAGATACGCAGTATTTT; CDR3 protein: CASSLGDLDRTSSSTDTQYF
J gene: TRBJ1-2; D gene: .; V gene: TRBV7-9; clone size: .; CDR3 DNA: TGTGCCAGCAGCTCCCATGGGGGGAGGGGGGCCTTTGACTACACCTTC; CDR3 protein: CASSSHGGRGAFDYTF
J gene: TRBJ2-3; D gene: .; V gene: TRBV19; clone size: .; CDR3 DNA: TGTGCCAGTAGTATAACCAGCGGTCGCACAGATACGCAGTATTTT; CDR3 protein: CASSITSGRTDTQYF
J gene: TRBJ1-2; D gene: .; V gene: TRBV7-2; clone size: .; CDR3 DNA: TGTGCCAGCACCTGGGGGGGCGAGGGCTATGGCTACACCTTC; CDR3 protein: CASTWGGEGYGYTF
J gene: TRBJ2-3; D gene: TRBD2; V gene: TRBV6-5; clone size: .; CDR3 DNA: TGTGCCAGCAGTTACTCGGCGGGGGAGCGCACAGATACGCAGTATTTT; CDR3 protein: CASSYSAGERTDTQYF
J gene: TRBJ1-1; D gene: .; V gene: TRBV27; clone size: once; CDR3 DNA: TGTGCCAGCAGTTTATCGTGGGGGCTCAGATTGAACACTGAAGCTTTCTTT; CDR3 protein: CASSLSWGLRLNTEAFF
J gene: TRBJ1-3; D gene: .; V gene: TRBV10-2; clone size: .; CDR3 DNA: TGCGCCAGCAGTACTATCTCTGGAAACACCATATATTTT; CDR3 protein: CASSTISGNTIYF
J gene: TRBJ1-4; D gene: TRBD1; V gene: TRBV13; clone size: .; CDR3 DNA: TGTGCCAGCAGCTTGACAGGGCAAAAACTGTTTTTT; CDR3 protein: CASSLTGQKLFF
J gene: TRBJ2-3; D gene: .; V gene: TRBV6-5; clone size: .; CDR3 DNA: TGTGCCATCCCGAGGGTAAACGCAGATACGCAGTATTTT; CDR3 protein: CAIPRVNADTQYF
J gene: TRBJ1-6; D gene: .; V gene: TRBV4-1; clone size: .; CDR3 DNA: TGCGCCAGCAGCCAACGGTCAGGGGCGCAGATGAAGAATTCACCCCTCCACTTT; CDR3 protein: CASSQRSGAQMKNSPLHF
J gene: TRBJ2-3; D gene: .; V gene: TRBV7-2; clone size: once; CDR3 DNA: TGTGCCAGCAGCTTATTGAGGGGGGGCCTCGCAGATACGCAGTATTTT; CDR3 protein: CASSLLRGGLADTQYF
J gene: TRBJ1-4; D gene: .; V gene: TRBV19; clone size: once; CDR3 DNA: TGTGCCAGTATTAACCACTGGACAGCAACTAATGAAAAACTGTTTTTT; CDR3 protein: CASINHWTATNEKLFF
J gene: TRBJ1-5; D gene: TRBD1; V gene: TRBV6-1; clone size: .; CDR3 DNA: TGTGCCAGCAGCCGACAGGGCCCGAATCAGCCCCAGCATTTT; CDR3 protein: CASSRQGPNQPQHF
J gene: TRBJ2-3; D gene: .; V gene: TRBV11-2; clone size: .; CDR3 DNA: TGTGCCAGCAGCCGGGGTCGCCCGGATACGCAGTATTTT; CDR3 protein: CASSRGRPDTQYF
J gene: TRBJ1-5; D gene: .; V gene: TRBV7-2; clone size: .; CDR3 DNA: TGTGCCAGCAGCCCCCAGGGGAGGGATCAGCCCCAGCATTTT; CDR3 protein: CASSPQGRDQPQHF
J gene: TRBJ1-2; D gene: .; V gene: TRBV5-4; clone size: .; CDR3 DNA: TGTGCCAGCAGCTTGGGACAGATTAACTATGGCTACACCTTC; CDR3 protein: CASSLGQINYGYTF
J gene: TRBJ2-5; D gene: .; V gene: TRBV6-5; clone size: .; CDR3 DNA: TGTGCCAGCAGTCATACAGGGGAGGAGGAAGAGACCCAGTACTTC; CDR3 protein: CASSHTGEEEETQYF
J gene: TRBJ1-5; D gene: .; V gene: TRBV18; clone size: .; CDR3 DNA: TGTGCCAGCTCCGTATCGGGACTATATAGCAATCAGCCCCAGCATTTT; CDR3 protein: CASSVSGLYSNQPQHF
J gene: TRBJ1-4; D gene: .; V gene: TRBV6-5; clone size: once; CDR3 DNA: TGTGCCAGCAGTTACGACGCGGGGAACCAACTGTTTTTT; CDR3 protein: CASSYDAGNQLFF
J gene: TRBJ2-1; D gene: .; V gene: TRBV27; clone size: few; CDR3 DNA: TGTGCCAGCAGTCCGACAGACTTTTCCTACAATGAGCAGTTCTTC; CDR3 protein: CASSPTDFSYNEQFF
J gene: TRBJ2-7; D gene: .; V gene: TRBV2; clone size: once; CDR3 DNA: TGTGCCAGCAGTGATGGGGGCAGTATCTACGAGCAGTACTTC; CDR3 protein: CASSDGGSIYEQYF
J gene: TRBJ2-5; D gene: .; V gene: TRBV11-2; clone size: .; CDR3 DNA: TGTGCCAGCAGCTTGGGCACACTCGGGACCCAGTACTTC; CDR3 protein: CASSLGTLGTQYF
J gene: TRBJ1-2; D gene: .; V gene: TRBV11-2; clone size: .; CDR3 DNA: TGTGCCAGCAGCACGGAGGGCTATGGCTACACCTTC; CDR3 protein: CASSTEGYGYTF
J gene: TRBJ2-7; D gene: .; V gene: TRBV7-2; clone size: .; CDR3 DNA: TGTGCCAGCAGCTTACTTCCCTACTACGAGCAGTACTTC; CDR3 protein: CASSLLPYYEQYF
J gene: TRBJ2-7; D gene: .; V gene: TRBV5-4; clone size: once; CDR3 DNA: TGTGCCAGCAGCGACCGAAGCCGGGGCTCCTACGAGCAGTACTTC; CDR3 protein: CASSDRSRGSYEQYF
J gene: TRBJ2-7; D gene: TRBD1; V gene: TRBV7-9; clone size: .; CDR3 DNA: TGTGCCAGCAGTACCGGGACAGGGCTCTACGAGCAGTACTTC; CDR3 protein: CASSTGTGLYEQYF